The 19 T cell receptor beta chains given below trace back to one sample, sequenced in a study of T-cell memory formation after mild COVID-19. Using its own MiXCR run on the 5' RACE reads, TCRdb lists one record per CDR3 protein. The sample shows about 430,000 distinct CDR3 sequences, over 15% of them seen only once. The specimen was PBMCs or a T cell subset sorted from them (not recorded which). The receptors stem from a man aged 18 to 29 who had mild COVID-19 (a few samples of this study predate the infection). Cell type and time point are not known.

The CDR3 DNA reads TGTGCCAGCAGTAATAACCCCTTTCGGGGGCAATATTTT. It is translated as CASSNNPFRGQYF. This chain links TRBV27 with TRBJ2-3, with D perhaps assigned TRBD1 or TRBD2 (6 bases each). The CDR3 consists of 13 residues. Per the germline V gene, CDR1 is MNHEY and CDR2 is SMNVEV (reference sequence). V lost 5 bases, J lost 15 bases, and 21 bases lay in between.

The V gene is TRBV7-6, the J gene TRBJ2-1; TRBD1 matches 8 bases. Germline V gene lookup returns CDR1 SGHVS and CDR2 FNYEAQ. V trimming: 5 bases; J trimming: 1 base; junction bases outside the gene matches: 7. The CDR3 runs 16 residues. The CDR3 protein is CASSNGQGWSYNEQFF. The CDR3 bases are TGTGCCAGCAGCAACGGACAGGGTTGGTCCTACAATGAGCAGTTCTTC. Using reference TRBV7-6 and TRBJ2-1 for the parts outside the CDR3, the full variable domain is GAGVSQSPRYKVTKRGQDVALRCDPISGHVSLYWYRQALGQGPEFLTYFNYEAQQDKSGLPNDRFSAERPEGSISTLTIQRTEQRDSAMYRCASSNGQGWSYNEQFFGPGTRLTVL.

This clonotype was counted between two and nine times. The chain has TRBV14 and TRBJ2-5; D possibly corresponds to TRBD1 (5 bases). The CDR3 extends over 11 amino acids. V lost 4 bases and J 14 bases, leaving 14 bases between the germline ends. Germline assignment: CDR1 SGHDN and CDR2 FVKESK. Here the CDR3 reads CASSLRQKFYF. The DNA of the CDR3 is TGTGCCAGCAGCCTCAGACAGAAATTTTACTTC.

The chain carries TRBV6-2 or TRBV6-3 and TRBJ1-2; D is unresolved. V lost 8 bases, J lost 2 bases, and 15 bases lay in between. Looked up from germline, CDR1 is MNHEY and CDR2 is SVGEGT. The CDR3 sequence is 14 residues long. Here the CDR3 DNA reads TGTGCCAGCGGTCCAACCCCGGGGAACTATGGCTACACCTTC. Protein sequence: CASGPTPGNYGYTF.

This clonotype was seen many times. The rearrangement links TRBV24-1 to TRBJ2-3; TRBD2 matches 9 bases. CDR3 length: 15 residues. CDR1 KGHDR and CDR2 SFDVKD come from the germline V gene. V was pared by 3 bases and J by 4 bases, with 4 bases of the junction left unmatched. The CDR3 sequence: CATSDDRTSADTQYF. The CDR3 DNA follows: TGTGCCACCAGTGATGACAGGACTAGCGCAGATACGCAGTATTTT.

The chain carries TRBV20-1 and TRBJ2-3; maybe TRBD1 (6 bases). This CDR3 comprises 12 residues. Germline loops: CDR1 DFQATT, CDR2 SNEGSKA (reference sequence). V gave up 5 bases and J gave up 4 bases, with 10 bases separating them. The CDR3 loop is CSARTVSDTQYF. The CDR3 DNA is TGCAGTGCTCGGACAGTTTCAGATACGCAGTATTTT.

This clonotype was seen at least ten times. V gene TRBV18 combines with J gene TRBJ2-7, with D maybe TRBD1 (6 bases). V was shortened by 3 bases and J by 1 base, with 10 bases between the two germline ends. The CDR3 is 14 residues long. Germline V gives CDR1 KGHSH, CDR2 LQKENI. CDR3 nucleotide sequence: TGTGCCAGCTCACCCGGGACACAGTCCTACGAGCAGTACTTC. Protein product: CASSPGTQSYEQYF.

The V call is TRBV19, the J call TRBJ1-6; D not certain. The CDR3 has 16 amino acids. V lost 11 bases, J lost 11 bases, and 28 bases lay in between. In germline, CDR1 is LNHDA, CDR2 SQIVND (reference sequence). CDR3 protein: CAPEGSPAESEAPLHF. DNA for the CDR3: TGTGCCCCTGAAGGGTCCCCGGCCGAGAGCGAGGCACCCCTCCACTTT. Complete variable domain (other parts from reference TRBV19 and TRBJ1-6): DGGITQSPKYLFRKEGQNVTLSCEQNLNHDAMYWYRQDPGQGLRLIYYSQIVNDFQKGDIAEGYSVSREKKESFPLTVTSAQKNPTAFYLCAPEGSPAESEAPLHFGNGTRLTVT.

This clonotype has only a few counts. The chain combines TRBV4-2 with TRBJ2-2; D might be TRBD1 or TRBD2, each matching 6 bases. Germline V gene lookup returns CDR1 LGHNA and CDR2 YNFKEQ. The CDR3 covers 16 residues. Trimming removed 0 bases from V and 4 bases from J, with 12 bases in between. The CDR3 DNA reads as TGTGCCAGCAGCCAAGATCCGGGGGCCCGCACCGGGGAGCTGTTTTTT. It is translated as CASSQDPGARTGELFF.

This clonotype was counted a few times. The J gene is TRBJ1-5, the V gene TRBV7-2, with D uncertain. The V end was cut by 1 base, the J end by 0 bases, with 7 bases between. This CDR3 is 15 amino acids long. CDR1 and CDR2 from the germline V gene are SGHTA and FQGNSA. The CDR3 region is CASSLGRYSNQPQHF. The CDR3 DNA follows: TGTGCCAGCAGCTTAGGACGGTATAGCAATCAGCCCCAGCATTTT.

This clonotype was counted between two and nine times. V gene TRBV4-3 combines with J gene TRBJ2-7; possible D gene TRBD2, 5 bases. Germline CDR1 is LGHNA and CDR2 is YSLEER. This CDR3 contains 16 residues. The V end was cut by 0 bases, the J end by 2 bases, with 14 bases between. The CDR3 region has the DNA TGCGCCAGCAGCCAAGAGGCGGGCGGGTTCGCCTACGAGCAGTACTTC. Protein: CASSQEAGGFAYEQYF.

The V call is TRBV4-3, the J call TRBJ1-1, with TRBD1 matching over 8 bases. This CDR3 spans 15 amino acids. V dropped 1 base and J dropped 5; count of bases not matched to a gene: 6. In germline, CDR1 is LGHNA, CDR2 YSLEER. For the CDR3, the DNA is TGCGCCAGCAGCCAAGCCGTGACAGGGGCTACTGAAGCTTTCTTT. This gives the protein CASSQAVTGATEAFF.

The rearrangement uses TRBV9 and TRBJ2-5; no reliable D call. The V gene lost 3 bases and the J gene lost 0 bases, with 9 bases spanning the gap. The CDR3 sequence is 14 residues long. Germline loops: CDR1 SGDLS, CDR2 YYNGEE. The CDR3 DNA reads as TGTGCCAGCAGCGCACAGACCAACCAAGAGACCCAGTACTTC. This translates into CASSAQTNQETQYF.

This clonotype has a handful of counts. The J gene is TRBJ2-1, the V gene TRBV2, with 10 bases fitting TRBD1. V lost 10 bases, J lost 7 bases, and 4 bases stayed unmatched. The CDR3 extends over 12 amino acids. In germline, CDR1 is SNHLY, CDR2 FYNNEI. CDR3 protein: CAKRTGGNEQFF. CDR3 nucleotides: TGTGCCAAGAGGACAGGGGGTAATGAGCAGTTCTTC.

This clonotype occurred a few times. The V gene is TRBV12-3 or TRBV12-4, the J gene TRBJ2-6; D unresolved. Trimming removed 5 bases at V and 0 bases at J, with 8 bases between. CDR3 size: 15 residues. The CDR3 region has the DNA TGTGCCAGCAGTCCATCAGTCTCTGGGGCCAACGTCCTGACTTTC. It specifies CASSPSVSGANVLTF.

The sample holds a few counts of this clonotype. V is TRBV18 and J is TRBJ2-7; either TRBD1 or TRBD2 may supply D (5 bases each). V lost 5 bases and J lost 6, with 17 bases in between. The CDR3 totals 14 residues. CDR1 and CDR2 (germline): KGHSH, LQKENI. The CDR3 bases are TGTGCCAGCTCATCTACCGGGACCGCCAGCGAGCAGTACTTC. Its translation is CASSSTGTASEQYF.

V gene TRBV12-3 or TRBV12-4 combines with J gene TRBJ1-2; TRBD1 matches at 11 bases. J was trimmed by 4 bases and V by 7 bases; bases with no gene match: 5. The CDR3 is 14 amino acids. CDR3 nucleotide sequence: TGTGCCAGCAAGGACAGGGGGCCCAGCTATGGCTACACCTTC. It is translated as CASKDRGPSYGYTF.

The chain's CDR3 is CASSLGAGGDREQFF. CDR3 coding DNA: TGCGCCAGCAGCTTGGGGGCAGGCGGAGATAGGGAGCAGTTCTTC. The chain is built from TRBV5-1 and TRBJ2-1; no reliable D call. Germline CDR1 is SGHRS and CDR2 is YFSETQ. Deletions cut 0 bases from V and 10 bases from J, with 17 bases between. This CDR3 region has 15 residues.

Only a few counts were recorded for this clonotype. The V gene is TRBV18, the J gene TRBJ2-6; D remains unclear. Trimming removed 5 bases at V and 0 bases at J, with 5 bases between. From germline, CDR1 is KGHSH and CDR2 LQKENI. The CDR3 extends over 14 amino acids. The CDR3 protein is CASSESSGANVLTF. The DNA for the CDR3 is TGTGCCAGCTCAGAAAGCTCTGGGGCCAACGTCCTGACTTTC.